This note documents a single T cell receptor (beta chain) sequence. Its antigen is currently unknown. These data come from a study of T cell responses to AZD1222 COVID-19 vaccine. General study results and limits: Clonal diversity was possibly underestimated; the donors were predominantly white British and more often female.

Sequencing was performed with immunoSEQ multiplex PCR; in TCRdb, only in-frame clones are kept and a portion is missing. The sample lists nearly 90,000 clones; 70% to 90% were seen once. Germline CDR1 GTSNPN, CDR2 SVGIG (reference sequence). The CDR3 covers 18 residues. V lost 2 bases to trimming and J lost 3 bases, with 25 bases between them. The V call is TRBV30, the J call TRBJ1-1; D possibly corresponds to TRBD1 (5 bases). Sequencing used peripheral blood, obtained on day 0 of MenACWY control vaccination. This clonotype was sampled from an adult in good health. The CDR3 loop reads CAWSSRRGGIGRDTEAFF. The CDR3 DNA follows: TGTGCCTGGAGTTCTCGACGGGGGGGAATTGGGCGAGACACTGAAGCTTTCTTT.